A single sample gave rise to the 20 T cell receptor beta chains below, sequenced in a study of T cell responses to AZD1222 COVID-19 vaccine. The data were produced by immunoSEQ multiplex PCR, yet TCRdb's version contains in-frame clones alone and is incomplete. The sample consists of 65,000 to 80,000 clones, roughly nine tenths of them appearing once. The sequencing used peripheral blood, collected on day 0 of AZD1222 vaccination. Receptor source: an adult in good health.

V gene TRBV7-8 combines with J gene TRBJ1-5; the D is unclear. The CDR3 totals 14 residues. Germline CDR1 reads SGHVS; CDR2 reads FQNEAQ. Trimming removed 1 base at V and 4 bases at J, with 8 bases between. CDR3 sequence (DNA): TGTGCCAGCAGCTTAGAGATTGGGAATCAGCCCCAGCATTTT. Encoded protein: CASSLEIGNQPQHF.

The CDR3 sequence is CASSRLVHPYEQYF. In nucleotides, the CDR3 is TGTGCCAGCAGTCGACTCGTCCATCCCTACGAGCAGTACTTC. V gene TRBV6-5 combines with J gene TRBJ2-7; D unresolved. This CDR3 has 14 residues. Germline V CDR1 and CDR2: MNHEY, SVGAGI. V was trimmed by 5 bases and J by 2 bases, leaving 13 bases between them.

The rearrangement uses TRBV5-4 and TRBJ2-7; 9 bases align to TRBD2. Losses at the gene ends were 4 bases for V and 1 base for J; bases not matched to a gene: 3. This CDR3 region has 14 residues. Germline CDR1 and CDR2: SGHNT and YYREEE (reference sequence). CDR3 nucleotides: TGTGCCAGCAGCCTAACTAGCGGGTCCTACGAGCAGTACTTC. It codes for CASSLTSGSYEQYF.

The chain recombines TRBV10-3 with TRBJ1-2, with a possible D match to TRBD1 (6 bases). The CDR3 has 14 amino acids. The germline gives CDR1 ENHRY, CDR2 SYGVKD. The V end was cut by 5 bases, the J end by 3 bases, with 13 bases between. CDR3 residues: CAISKDRMDYGYTF. The CDR3 DNA is TGTGCCATCAGTAAAGACAGGATGGACTATGGCTACACCTTC.

This CDR3 is CAWRGGPGTGTNEKLFF. The CDR3 DNA reads TGTGCCTGGAGGGGAGGACCCGGGACAGGAACTAATGAAAAACTGTTTTTT. The chain carries TRBV30 and TRBJ1-4; TRBD1 aligns across 8 bases. V was pared by 3 bases and J by 1 base, with 10 bases of the junction left unmatched. The germline V gene has CDR1 GTSNPN and CDR2 SVGIG (reference sequence). The CDR3 is made up of 17 amino acids.

Only one count was recorded for this clone. This chain connects TRBV7-2 to TRBJ1-5, with D perhaps matching TRBD1 (5 bases). The V gene's germline CDR1 is SGHTA and CDR2 FQGNSA. The CDR3 loop spans 17 amino acids. With 1 base removed from V and 0 bases from J, the gap between germline ends came to 13 bases. The CDR3 nucleotides are TGTGCCAGCAGCTTAGGACTCGGGACGGCTAGCAATCAGCCCCAGCATTTT. Translated: CASSLGLGTASNQPQHF. Full variable domain (remainder filled in from reference TRBV7-2 and TRBJ1-5): GAGVSQSPSNKVTEKGKDVELRCDPISGHTALYWYRQSLGQGLEFLIYFQGNSAPDKSGLPSDRFSAERTGGSVSTLTIQRTQQEDSAVYLCASSLGLGTASNQPQHFGDGTRLSIL.

This clone was detected a few times. CDR3 bases: TGCAGTGCAAAAGACCGGCAGGGCTACACCTTC. Its translation is CSAKDRQGYTF. The chain is built from TRBV20-1 and TRBJ1-2; D not resolved. In germline, CDR1 is DFQATT, CDR2 SNEGSKA (reference sequence). V lost 6 bases and J 8 bases, leaving 13 bases between the germline ends. The CDR3 is 11 amino acids.

The count of this clone is one. The chain is built from TRBV4-2 and TRBJ2-1, with D possibly being TRBD1 (6 bases). The CDR3 spans 16 residues. The germline V gene has CDR1 LGHNA and CDR2 YNFKEQ. V lost 0 bases and J 4 bases, leaving 13 bases between the germline ends. CDR3 region: CASSQDTGTWYNEQFF. As DNA, the CDR3 is TGTGCCAGCAGCCAAGACACCGGGACATGGTACAATGAGCAGTTCTTC.

The genes are TRBV3-1 (or the pseudogene TRBV3-2) and TRBJ2-5; no clear D gene. Germline V gives CDR1 LGHDT, CDR2 YNNKEL (reference sequence). This CDR3 spans 12 amino acids. The V end was cut by 1 base, the J end by 4 bases, with 4 bases between. The CDR3 loop is CASSQVRETQYF. Here the CDR3 DNA reads TGTGCCAGCAGCCAAGTTCGAGAGACCCAGTACTTC.

In its sample, this clone was seen once. The V and J genes are TRBV14 and TRBJ2-1; 9 nucleotides agree with TRBD1. J lost 0 bases, V lost 0 bases, and 15 bases had no gene match. Germline CDR1 and CDR2: SGHDN and FVKESK. This CDR3 spans 21 amino acids. For the CDR3, the DNA is TGTGCCAGCAGCCAAGATTATTGGGGACAGGGCCCCTCTAACTCCTACAATGAGCAGTTCTTC. It encodes CASSQDYWGQGPSNSYNEQFF.

V usage is TRBV12-5 and J usage is TRBJ2-3, with 8 bases matching TRBD2. Germline assignment: CDR1 LGHNT and CDR2 FRNRAP. The J segment lost 2 bases and the V segment lost 6 bases, leaving 10 bases of the junction unmatched. The CDR3 runs to 16 residues. CDR3 amino acids: CASGPRRGGPTDTQYF. Here the CDR3 DNA reads TGTGCTAGTGGACCCCGCCGGGGGGGACCCACAGATACGCAGTATTTT.

The rearrangement uses TRBV12-3 or TRBV12-4 and TRBJ2-1; 10 bases align to TRBD1. This CDR3 has 13 amino acids. V gave up 8 bases and J gave up 7 bases; unmatched junction bases: 5. This CDR3 reads CASRTGGRNEQFF. In DNA form, the CDR3 reads TGTGCCAGCCGGACAGGGGGGCGAAATGAGCAGTTCTTC.

The V call is TRBV3-1 (or the pseudogene TRBV3-2), the J call TRBJ1-2, with a tentative D call TRBD1 (5 bases). The V end was cut by 5 bases, the J end by 8 bases, with 12 bases between. Germline lookup yields CDR1 LGHDT and CDR2 YNNKEL (reference sequence). CDR3 size: 12 residues. The CDR3 reads CASSEGFGGYTF. The CDR3 nucleotides are TGTGCCAGCAGCGAGGGGTTTGGCGGCTACACCTTC.

This rearrangement joins TRBV6-1 to TRBJ1-4; no reliable D call. Trimming shortened V by 0 bases and J by 7 bases, and 6 bases separated the two germline ends. The germline CDR1 and CDR2 sequences are MNHNS and SASEGT. This CDR3 is built from 13 residues. The CDR3 region is CASSEAPGEKLFF. The CDR3 DNA reads as TGTGCCAGCAGTGAAGCTCCAGGTGAAAAACTGTTTTTT.

The rearrangement joins TRBV13 to TRBJ1-3; D call uncertain. Trimming left V 2 bases short and J 5 bases short, with 4 bases between. The germline CDR1 and CDR2 sequences are PRHDT and FYEKMQ (reference sequence). This CDR3 is built from 12 residues. The CDR3: CASSLMRNTIYF. The CDR3 DNA reads TGTGCCAGCAGCTTAATGAGAAACACCATATATTTT.

The rearrangement joins TRBV30 to TRBJ1-3, with TRBD1 identical over 7 bases. The ends lost 2 bases at V and 1 base at J; junction bases unmatched: 5. This CDR3 spans 15 amino acids. Looked up from germline, CDR1 is GTSNPN and CDR2 is SVGIG (reference sequence). The chain's CDR3 is CAWSPTGVSGNTIYF. The CDR3 nucleotides read TGTGCCTGGAGTCCTACAGGGGTTTCTGGAAACACCATATATTTT.

The V call is TRBV3-1 (or the pseudogene TRBV3-2), the J call TRBJ1-1; perhaps TRBD1 as D (6 bases). The germline gives CDR1 LGHDT, CDR2 YNNKEL (reference sequence). V dropped 1 base and J dropped 5 bases, with 8 bases sitting between them. This CDR3 region has 13 residues. CDR3 region: CASSQVQGTEAFF. In DNA, the CDR3 is TGTGCCAGCAGCCAAGTCCAGGGGACTGAAGCTTTCTTT.

The rearrangement links TRBV27 to TRBJ2-7, with 7 bases matching TRBD1. CDR3 length: 18 residues. Unmatched junction bases numbered 12, after V lost 1 base and J lost 0 bases. The germline V gene has CDR1 MNHEY and CDR2 SMNVEV (reference sequence). The CDR3 sequence is CASSLYRPGTVGSYEQYF. The DNA of the CDR3 is TGTGCCAGCAGTTTATACCGACCCGGGACAGTGGGCTCCTACGAGCAGTACTTC.

The chain uses TRBV30 and TRBJ1-4; D is perhaps TRBD1 (5 bases). The CDR3 is 15 amino acids. Per germline, CDR1 GTSNPN and CDR2 SVGIG (reference sequence). V shed 0 bases and J shed 6 bases, with 14 bases lying between them. CDR3 sequence (DNA): TGTGCCTGGAGTGTACGGGGGTCAAGAGATGAAAAACTGTTTTTT. This translates into CAWSVRGSRDEKLFF.

The V and J genes are TRBV18 and TRBJ1-1, with TRBD1 matching over 8 bases. Losses at the gene ends were 4 bases for V and 2 bases for J; bases not matched to a gene: 6. Germline loops: CDR1 KGHSH, CDR2 LQKENI. The CDR3 is 15 residues long. The CDR3 region is CASSLQGAVNTEAFF. The DNA for the CDR3 is TGTGCCAGCTCACTTCAGGGGGCGGTCAACACTGAAGCTTTCTTT.